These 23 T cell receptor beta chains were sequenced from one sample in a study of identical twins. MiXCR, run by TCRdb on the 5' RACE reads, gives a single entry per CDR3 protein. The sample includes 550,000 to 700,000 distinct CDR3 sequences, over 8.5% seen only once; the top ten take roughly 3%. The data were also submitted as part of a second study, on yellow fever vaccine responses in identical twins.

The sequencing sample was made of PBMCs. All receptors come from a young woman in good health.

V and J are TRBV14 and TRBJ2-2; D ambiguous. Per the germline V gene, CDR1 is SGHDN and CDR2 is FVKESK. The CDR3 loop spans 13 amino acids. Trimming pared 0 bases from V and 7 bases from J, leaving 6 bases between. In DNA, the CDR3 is TGTGCCAGCAGCCAAGATAAGTACGGGGAGCTGTTTTTT. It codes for CASSQDKYGELFF. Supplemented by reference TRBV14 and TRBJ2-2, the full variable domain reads EAGVTQFPSHSVIEKGQTVTLRCDPISGHDNLYWYRRVMGKEIKFLLHFVKESKQDESGMPNNRFLAERTGGTYSTLKVQPAELEDSGVYFCASSQDKYGELFFGEGSRLTVL.

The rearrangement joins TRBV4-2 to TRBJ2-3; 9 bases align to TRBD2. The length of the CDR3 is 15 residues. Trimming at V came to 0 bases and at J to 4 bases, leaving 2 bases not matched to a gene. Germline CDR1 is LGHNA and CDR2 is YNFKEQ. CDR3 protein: CASSQEREGPDTQYF. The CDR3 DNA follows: TGTGCCAGCAGCCAAGAGCGGGAGGGCCCAGATACGCAGTATTTT.

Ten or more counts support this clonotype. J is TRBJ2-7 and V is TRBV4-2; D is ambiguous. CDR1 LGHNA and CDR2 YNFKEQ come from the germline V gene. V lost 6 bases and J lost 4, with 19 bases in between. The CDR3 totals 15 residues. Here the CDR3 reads CASRYSREEPYEQYF. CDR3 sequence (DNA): TGTGCCAGCAGGTACTCTCGAGAGGAGCCGTACGAGCAGTACTTC.

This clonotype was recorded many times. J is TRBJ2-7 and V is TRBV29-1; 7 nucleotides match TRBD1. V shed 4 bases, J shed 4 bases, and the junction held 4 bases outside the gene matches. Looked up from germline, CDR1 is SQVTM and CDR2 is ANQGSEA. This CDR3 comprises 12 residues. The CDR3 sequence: CSVVGQKYEQYF. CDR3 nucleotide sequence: TGCAGCGTTGTGGGACAGAAGTACGAGCAGTACTTC.

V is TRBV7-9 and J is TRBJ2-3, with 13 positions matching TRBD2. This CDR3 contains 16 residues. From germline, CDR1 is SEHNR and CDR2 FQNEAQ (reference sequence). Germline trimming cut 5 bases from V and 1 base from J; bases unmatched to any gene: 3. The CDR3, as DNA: TGTGCCAGCAGCACGGGACTAGCGGGACGCACAGATACGCAGTATTTT. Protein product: CASSTGLAGRTDTQYF.

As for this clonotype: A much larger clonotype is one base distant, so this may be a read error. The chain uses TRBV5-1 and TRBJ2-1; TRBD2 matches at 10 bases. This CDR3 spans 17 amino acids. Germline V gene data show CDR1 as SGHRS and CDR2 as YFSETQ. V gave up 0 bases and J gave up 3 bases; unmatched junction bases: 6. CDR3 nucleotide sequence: TGCGCCAGCAGCTTGGGCGTAGCGGGGGGATTCTACAATGAGCAGTTCTTC. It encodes CASSLGVAGGFYNEQFF.

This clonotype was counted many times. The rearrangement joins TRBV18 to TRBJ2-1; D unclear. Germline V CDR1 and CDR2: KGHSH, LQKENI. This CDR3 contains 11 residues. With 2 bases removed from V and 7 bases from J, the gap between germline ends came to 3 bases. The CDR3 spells CASSPENEQFF. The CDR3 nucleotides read TGTGCCAGCTCACCAGAGAATGAGCAGTTCTTC.

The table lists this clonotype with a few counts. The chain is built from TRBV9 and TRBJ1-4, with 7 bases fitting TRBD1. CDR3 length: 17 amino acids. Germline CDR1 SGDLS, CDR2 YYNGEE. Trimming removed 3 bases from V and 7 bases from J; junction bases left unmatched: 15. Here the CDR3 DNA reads TGTGCCAGCAGCGAGGGGGCTCTGGGGGCGGAAAGTGAAAAACTGTTTTTT. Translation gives CASSEGALGAESEKLFF. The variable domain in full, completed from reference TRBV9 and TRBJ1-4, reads DSGVTQTPKHLITATGQRVTLRCSPRSGDLSVYWYQQSLDQGLQFLIQYYNGEERAKGNILERFSAQQFPDLHSELNLSSLELGDSALYFCASSEGALGAESEKLFFGSGTQLSVL.

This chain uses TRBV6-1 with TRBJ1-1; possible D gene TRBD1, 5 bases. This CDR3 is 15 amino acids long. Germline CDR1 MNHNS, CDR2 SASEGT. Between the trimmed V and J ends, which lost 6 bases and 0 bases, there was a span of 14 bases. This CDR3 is CASSVPGVVNTEAFF. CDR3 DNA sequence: TGTGCCAGCAGCGTTCCGGGGGTGGTGAACACTGAAGCTTTCTTT.

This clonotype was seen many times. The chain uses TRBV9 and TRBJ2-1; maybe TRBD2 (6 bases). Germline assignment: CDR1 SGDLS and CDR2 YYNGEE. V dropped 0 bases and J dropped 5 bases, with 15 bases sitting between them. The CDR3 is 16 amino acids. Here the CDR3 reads CASSVDPRGEDNEQFF. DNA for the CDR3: TGTGCCAGCAGCGTAGACCCCCGCGGGGAAGACAATGAGCAGTTCTTC.

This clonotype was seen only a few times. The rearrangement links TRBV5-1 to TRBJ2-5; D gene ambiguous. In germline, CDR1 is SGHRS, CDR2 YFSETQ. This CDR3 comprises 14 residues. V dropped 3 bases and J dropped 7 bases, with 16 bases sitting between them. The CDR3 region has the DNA TGCGCCAGCAGCTCCGATCCCACGTCGGTGACCCAGTACTTC. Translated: CASSSDPTSVTQYF.

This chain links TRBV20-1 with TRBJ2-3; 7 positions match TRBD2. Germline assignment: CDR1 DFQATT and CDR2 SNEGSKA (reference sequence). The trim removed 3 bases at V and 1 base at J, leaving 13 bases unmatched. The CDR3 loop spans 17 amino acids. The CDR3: CSARTGRSPGRTDTQYF. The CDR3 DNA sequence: TGCAGTGCTAGGACCGGGAGGTCCCCCGGACGCACAGATACGCAGTATTTT.

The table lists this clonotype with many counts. As DNA, the CDR3 is TGTGCCAGCACCTTCACCGGGGAGCTGTTTTTT. Its protein product is CASTFTGELFF. The chain has TRBV28 and TRBJ2-2, with unresolved D. Germline CDR1 MDHEN, CDR2 SYDVKM. The ends were cut back, 7 bases at V and 4 bases at J, with 4 bases in the middle. This CDR3 is built from 11 residues. Full variable domain (remainder filled in from reference TRBV28 and TRBJ2-2): DVKVTQSSRYLVKRTGEKVFLECVQDMDHENMFWYRQDPGLGLRLIYFSYDVKMKEKGDIPEGYSVSREKKERFSLILESASTNQTSMYLCASTFTGELFFGEGSRLTVL.

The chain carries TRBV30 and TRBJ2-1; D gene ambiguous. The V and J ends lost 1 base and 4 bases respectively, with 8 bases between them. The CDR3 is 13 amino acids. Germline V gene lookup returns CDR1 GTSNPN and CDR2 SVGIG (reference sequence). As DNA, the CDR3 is TGTGCCTGGAGTGGATGCTCTTACAATGAGCAGTTCTTC. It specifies CAWSGCSYNEQFF.

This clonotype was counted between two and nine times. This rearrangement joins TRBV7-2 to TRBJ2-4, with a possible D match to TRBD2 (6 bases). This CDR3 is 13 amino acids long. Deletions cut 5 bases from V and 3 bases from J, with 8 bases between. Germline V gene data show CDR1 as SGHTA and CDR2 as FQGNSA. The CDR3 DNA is TGTGCCAGCAGCCCGGAGGGCAAAAACATTCAGTACTTC. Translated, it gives CASSPEGKNIQYF.

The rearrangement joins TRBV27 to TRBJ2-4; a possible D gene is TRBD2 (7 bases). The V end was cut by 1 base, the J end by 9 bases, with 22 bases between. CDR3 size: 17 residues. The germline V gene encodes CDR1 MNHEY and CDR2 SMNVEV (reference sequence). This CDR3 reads CASSLYFTRGGAGIQYF. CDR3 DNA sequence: TGTGCCAGCAGTTTATATTTCACAAGGGGGGGGGCGGGCATTCAGTACTTC.

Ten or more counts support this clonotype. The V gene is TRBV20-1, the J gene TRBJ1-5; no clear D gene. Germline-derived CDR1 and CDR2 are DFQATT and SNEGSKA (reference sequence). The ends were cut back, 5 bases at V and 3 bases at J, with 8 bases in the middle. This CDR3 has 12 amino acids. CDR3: CSARGPNQPQHF. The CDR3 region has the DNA TGCAGTGCTCGAGGTCCCAATCAGCCCCAGCATTTT.

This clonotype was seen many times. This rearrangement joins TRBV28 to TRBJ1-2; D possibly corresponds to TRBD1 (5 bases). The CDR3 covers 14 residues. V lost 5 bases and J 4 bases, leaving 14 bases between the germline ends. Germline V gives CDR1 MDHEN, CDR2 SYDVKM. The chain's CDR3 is CASSPRGRSYGYTF. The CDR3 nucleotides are TGTGCCAGCAGTCCGAGGGGACGTTCCTATGGCTACACCTTC.

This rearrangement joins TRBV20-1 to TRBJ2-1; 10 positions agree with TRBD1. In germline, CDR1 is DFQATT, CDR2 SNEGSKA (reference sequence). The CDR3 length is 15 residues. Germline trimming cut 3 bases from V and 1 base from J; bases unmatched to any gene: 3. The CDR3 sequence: CSARGDRGSYNEQFF. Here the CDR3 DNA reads TGCAGTGCTAGGGGGGACAGGGGATCCTACAATGAGCAGTTCTTC.

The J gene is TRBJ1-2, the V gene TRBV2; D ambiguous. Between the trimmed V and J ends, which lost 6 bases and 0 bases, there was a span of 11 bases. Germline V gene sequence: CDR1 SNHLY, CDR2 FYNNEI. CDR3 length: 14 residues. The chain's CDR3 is CASRPIVANYGYTF. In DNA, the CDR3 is TGTGCCAGCAGACCCATCGTGGCTAACTATGGCTACACCTTC.

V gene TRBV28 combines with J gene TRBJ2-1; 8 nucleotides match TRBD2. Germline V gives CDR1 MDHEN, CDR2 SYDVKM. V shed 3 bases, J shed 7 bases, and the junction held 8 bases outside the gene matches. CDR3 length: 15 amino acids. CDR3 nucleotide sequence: TGTGCCAGCAGTTTTGACGGGAGGGCCGTAAATGAGCAGTTCTTC. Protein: CASSFDGRAVNEQFF.

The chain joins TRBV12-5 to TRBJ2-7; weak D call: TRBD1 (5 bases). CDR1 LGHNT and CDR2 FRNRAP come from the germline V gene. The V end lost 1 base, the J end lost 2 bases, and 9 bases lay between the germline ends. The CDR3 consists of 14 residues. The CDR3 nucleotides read TGTGCTAGTGGTTTGGGGACAAGACCCTACGAGCAGTACTTC. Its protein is CASGLGTRPYEQYF.

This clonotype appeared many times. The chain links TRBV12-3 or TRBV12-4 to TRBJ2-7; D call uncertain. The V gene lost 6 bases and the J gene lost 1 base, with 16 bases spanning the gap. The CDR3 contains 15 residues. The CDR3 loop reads CASSSRSPLSYEQYF. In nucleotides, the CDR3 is TGTGCCAGCAGCTCAAGGAGCCCCCTATCCTACGAGCAGTACTTC.